The 9 T cell receptor beta chains reported below all come from one sample, sequenced in a study of CD8 T cells in Susac syndrome. RNA amounts of roughly 0.45 to 1 ug underwent reverse transcription with random hexamers. One entry per CDR3 protein, called by TCRdb with MiXCR from the immunoSEQ multiplex PCR reads. The sample lists approximately 300,000 distinct CDR3 sequences; 70% to 90% were seen once. The sample comprised CD8+ T cells from PBMCs. Receptors were obtained from a human donor with multiple sclerosis.

The CDR3 DNA reads as TGCGCCAGCAGCCACCGCCCGGTCTTGAACTATGGCTACACCTTC. The encoded protein is CASSHRPVLNYGYTF. The J gene is TRBJ1-2, the V gene TRBV4-3; D is unclear. This CDR3 has 15 residues. Germline CDR1 is LGHNA and CDR2 is YSLEER. Trimming removed 3 bases at V and 2 bases at J, with 13 bases between.

This clonotype was detected once. The rearrangement uses TRBV4-1 and TRBJ2-1, with D perhaps matching TRBD2 (5 bases). Trimming cost V 3 bases and J 6 bases, with 9 bases left between them. This CDR3 is built from 13 residues. CDR1 is MGHRA, CDR2 YSYEKL, per germline. This CDR3 is CASSQLAPNEQFF. The CDR3 coding sequence is TGCGCCAGCAGCCAGCTAGCCCCCAATGAGCAGTTCTTC.

J is TRBJ2-7 and V is TRBV19; 9 positions agree with TRBD2. V was pared by 3 bases and J by 4 bases, with 7 bases of the junction left unmatched. Germline assignment: CDR1 LNHDA and CDR2 SQIVND (reference sequence). This CDR3 contains 15 residues. The CDR3 spells CASSIGGGGAYEQYF. CDR3 DNA sequence: TGTGCCAGTAGTATTGGAGGCGGGGGGGCTTACGAGCAGTACTTC.

The V call is TRBV2, the J call TRBJ2-7, with no clear D. This CDR3 is built from 13 residues. CDR1 is SNHLY and CDR2 is FYNNEI in the germline V gene. Trimming removed 2 bases from V and 0 bases from J, with 5 bases in between. This CDR3 reads CASSEYNSYEQYF. CDR3 DNA sequence: TGTGCCAGCAGTGAATACAACTCCTACGAGCAGTACTTC.

The chain is built from TRBV7-9 and TRBJ2-7; D may be TRBD2 (6 bases). Looked up from germline, CDR1 is SEHNR and CDR2 is FQNEAQ (reference sequence). This CDR3 is 15 amino acids long. Trimming left V 6 bases short and J 0 bases short, with 15 bases between. The CDR3 region is CASRLLASSSYEQYF. The CDR3 DNA reads as TGTGCCAGCAGGCTCCTAGCGTCATCCTCCTACGAGCAGTACTTC.

This chain connects TRBV9 to TRBJ2-1, with 9 bases that match TRBD2. V lost 0 bases, J lost 0 bases, and 1 base stayed unmatched. The CDR3 extends over 16 amino acids. Germline CDR1 reads SGDLS; CDR2 reads YYNGEE. The CDR3 region has the DNA TGTGCCAGCAGCGTAGATAGCGGGAGCTCCTACAATGAGCAGTTCTTC. This translates into CASSVDSGSSYNEQFF.

This chain connects TRBV7-9 to TRBJ2-5, with 10 bases aligning to TRBD1. Looked up from germline, CDR1 is SEHNR and CDR2 is FQNEAQ (reference sequence). V was clipped by 3 bases and J by 4 bases; unmatched bases: 2. The CDR3 has 14 residues. The CDR3 DNA is TGTGCCAGCAGCTTGTGGGACAGGGGAGAGACCCAGTACTTC. Translation gives CASSLWDRGETQYF.

The chain recombines TRBV6-1 with TRBJ1-1; D is undetermined. The CDR3 is 13 amino acids. Germline-derived CDR1 and CDR2 are MNHNS and SASEGT. V shed 2 bases and J shed 0 bases, with 4 bases lying between them. The CDR3 loop is CASSEWVNTEAFF. The CDR3 DNA reads as TGTGCCAGCAGTGAATGGGTGAACACTGAAGCTTTCTTT.

V gene TRBV5-6 combines with J gene TRBJ1-2, with TRBD1 as a possible D gene (5 bases). Germline V gene lookup returns CDR1 SGHDT and CDR2 YYEEEE. CDR3 length: 14 residues. V lost 4 bases to trimming and J lost 7 bases, with 17 bases between them. The CDR3 DNA follows: TGTGCCAGCAGCCCCGGTGGGGGTAGCGTTGGCTACACCTTC. It codes for CASSPGGGSVGYTF. The full variable domain, rest sourced from reference TRBV5-6 and TRBJ1-2, is DAGVTQSPTHLIKTRGQQVTLRCSPKSGHDTVSWYQQALGQGPQFIFQYYEEEERQRGNFPDRFSGHQFPNYSSELNVNALLLGDSALYLCASSPGGGSVGYTFGSGTRLTVV.